This T cell receptor beta chain derives from a study of cytomegalovirus exposure and HLA in healthy donors. The CDR3 covers 13 residues. Trimming stripped 0 bases from V and 5 bases from J, with 10 bases between. The germline gives CDR1 GTSNPN, CDR2 SVGIG (reference sequence). The primer mix had 60 Vbeta and 13 Jbeta primers. Sequencing used immunoSEQ multiplex PCR; TCRdb keeps in-frame clones, though not all of them. This sample has about 160,000 clones; about four fifths occur once, and the top ten carry approximately 12%. This clone is a singleton in its sample. Its antigen remains unknown. Whole-study findings and limits: The study listed roughly 160 cytomegalovirus-associated TCR beta chains. V segments that were indistinguishable, TRBV6-2 and TRBV6-3 among them, were omitted from analysis. Usually a TCR sequence was rare, but some public TCRs were found in many donors.

The rearrangement uses TRBV30 and TRBJ2-5, with D unresolved. The sample comprised PBMCs. The origin of this receptor is a middle-aged man in good health and CMV-seropositive. The CDR3 nucleotides read TGTGCCTGGAGTGTCGGCAGGAAGGAGACCCAGTACTTC. Its translation: CAWSVGRKETQYF.